Listed here are 13 T cell receptor beta chains from one sample, sequenced in a study of beta chain features in type 1 diabetes. cDNA synthesis used the whole RNA isolate, giving expressed TCRB sequences. Here immunoSEQ multiplex PCR was the method, and the copy in TCRdb shows in-frame clones only, minus some. This table holds 250,000 to 400,000 clones, approximately 15% found once. What was sequenced was central memory CD4+ T cells from blood. The receptors were sampled from a man aged 25 to 45 in good health.

This chain links TRBV14 with TRBJ2-5; unclear D gene. The germline V and J ends were trimmed by 4 bases and 2 bases, with 11 bases remaining between them. This CDR3 has 14 amino acids. Germline lookup yields CDR1 SGHDN and CDR2 FVKESK. In DNA form, the CDR3 reads TGTGCCAGCAGCCCCCCCGGGCGGCAAGAGACCCAGTACTTC. This codes for CASSPPGRQETQYF.

The V call is TRBV5-4, the J call TRBJ2-7; D remains unclear. The CDR3 is made up of 14 amino acids. Germline V CDR1 and CDR2: SGHNT, YYREEE (reference sequence). Trimming shortened V by 2 bases and J by 2 bases, and 11 bases separated the two germline ends. CDR3 coding DNA: TGTGCCAGCAGCTTCCTTGGCCGCCCCTACGAGCAGTACTTC. It encodes CASSFLGRPYEQYF.

This clone occurred a few times. The junction departs from the called germline gene at one end, perhaps through a read error. V gene TRBV6-1 combines with J gene TRBJ2-1; 11 bases are a match to TRBD2. Germline CDR1 MNHNS, CDR2 SASEGT. The CDR3 consists of 11 residues. The CDR3 DNA sequence: TGTGCCAGCAGTTTAGCGGGGGGGATAATCTTC. It encodes CASSLAGGIIF.

The chain joins TRBV18 to TRBJ2-1; the D gene is possibly TRBD2 (5 bases). This CDR3 contains 15 residues. Trimming took off 2 bases at V and 8 bases at J, with 16 bases between the two ends. Germline lookup yields CDR1 KGHSH and CDR2 LQKENI. As DNA, the CDR3 is TGTGCCAGCTCACCAGTGGCGGGCGTTATGGATGAGCAGTTCTTC. It encodes CASSPVAGVMDEQFF.

In regard to this clone: This likely traces to a read error, being one base from a far larger clone. The rearrangement joins TRBV4-3 to TRBJ2-7; 10 positions match TRBD2. The germline V gene encodes CDR1 LGHNA and CDR2 YSLEER. The CDR3 runs to 14 residues. J was trimmed by 6 bases and V by 4 bases; bases with no gene match: 6. Written as DNA, the CDR3 is TGCGCCAGCAGCCTCCTAGCGGGGGATACCGAGCAGTACTTC. Translation: CASSLLAGDTEQYF.

This clone came up many times. V and J are TRBV7-9 and TRBJ2-7; TRBD1 aligns across 9 bases. The germline V gene encodes CDR1 SEHNR and CDR2 FQNEAQ (reference sequence). The CDR3 loop spans 13 amino acids. The CDR3 sequence: CASRESGQGIFLV. CDR3 coding DNA: TGTGCCAGCCGAGAATCGGGACAGGGTATCTTTTTGGTC.

This clone was found many times. One base away lies a much larger clone, so this may be a sequencing read error. Different DNA sequences within this sample yield the same CDR3. The chain employs TRBV2 and TRBJ2-1; D remains unclear. The CDR3 has 11 amino acids. V was cut by 6 bases and J by 0 bases, with 0 bases left in between. Germline-derived CDR1 and CDR2 are SNHLY and FYNNEI. CDR3 coding DNA: TGTGCCAGCAGCTCCTACAATGAGCAGTTCTTC. This sequence encodes CASSSYNEQFF.

The genes are TRBV7-6 and TRBJ2-2; D is perhaps TRBD2 (5 bases). From germline, CDR1 is SGHVS and CDR2 FNYEAQ. The V end was cut by 4 bases, the J end by 3 bases, with 6 bases between. The CDR3 has 13 residues. The CDR3 reads CASSSRDTGELFF. The CDR3 bases are TGTGCCAGCAGCTCGAGGGACACCGGGGAGCTGTTTTTT.

In this sample, this clone turned up a few times. The chain has TRBV5-1 and TRBJ2-5; D call uncertain. This CDR3 spans 13 amino acids. CDR1 is SGHRS, CDR2 YFSETQ, per germline. V was pared by 4 bases and J by 1 base, with 8 bases between. CDR3 bases: TGCGCCAGCAGCCCGGACCTCCAAGAGACCCAGTACTTC. Its protein is CASSPDLQETQYF.

The chain couples TRBV4-3 to TRBJ2-1; D possibly corresponds to TRBD1 (6 bases). Deletions cut 1 base from V and 4 bases from J, with 11 bases between. The CDR3 extends over 15 amino acids. Germline loops: CDR1 LGHNA, CDR2 YSLEER. CDR3 residues: CASSQGGTFYNEQFF. The CDR3 DNA follows: TGCGCCAGCAGCCAAGGGGGGACATTTTACAATGAGCAGTTCTTC.

This clone was found a few times. The gene calls are TRBV6-5 and TRBJ1-6; maybe TRBD1 (5 bases). The CDR3 contains 15 residues. Trimming stripped 5 bases from V and 8 bases from J, with 16 bases between. Per the germline V gene, CDR1 is MNHEY and CDR2 is SVGAGI. CDR3 region: CASSVGEGADSPLHF. In DNA form, the CDR3 reads TGTGCCAGCAGTGTTGGAGAAGGGGCGGATTCACCCCTCCACTTT.

This clone was found a few times. The gene calls are TRBV12-5 and TRBJ1-5; no reliable D call. Germline loops: CDR1 LGHNT, CDR2 FRNRAP. Trimming removed 6 bases at V and 9 bases at J, with 18 bases between. The CDR3 runs 14 residues. Here the CDR3 reads CASGSSRRATPQHF. CDR3 nucleotides: TGTGCTAGTGGAAGCAGCAGGAGAGCGACGCCCCAGCATTTT.

This clone was observed a few times. This chain links TRBV6-5 with TRBJ1-2; D gene uncertain. The CDR3 extends over 13 amino acids. Germline V gene sequence: CDR1 MNHEY, CDR2 SVGAGI. The germline V and J ends were trimmed by 6 bases and 8 bases, with 16 bases remaining between them. The CDR3 here is CASSFRAGGGYTF. The CDR3 coding sequence is TGTGCCAGCAGCTTTCGGGCAGGTGGGGGCTACACCTTC.